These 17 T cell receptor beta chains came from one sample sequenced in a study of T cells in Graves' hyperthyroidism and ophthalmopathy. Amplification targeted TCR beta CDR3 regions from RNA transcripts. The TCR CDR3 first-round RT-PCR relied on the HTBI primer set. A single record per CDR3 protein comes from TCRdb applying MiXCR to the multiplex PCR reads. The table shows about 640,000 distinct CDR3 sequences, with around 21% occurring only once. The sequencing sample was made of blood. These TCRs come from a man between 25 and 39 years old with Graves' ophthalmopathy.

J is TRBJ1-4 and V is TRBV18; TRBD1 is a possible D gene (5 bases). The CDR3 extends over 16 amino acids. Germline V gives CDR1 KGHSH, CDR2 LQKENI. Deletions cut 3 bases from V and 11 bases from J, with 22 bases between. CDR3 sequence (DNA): TGTGCCAGCTCACCTCGGGGCACCGAAAGCCGAGGGAAACTGTTTTTT. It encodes CASSPRGTESRGKLFF.

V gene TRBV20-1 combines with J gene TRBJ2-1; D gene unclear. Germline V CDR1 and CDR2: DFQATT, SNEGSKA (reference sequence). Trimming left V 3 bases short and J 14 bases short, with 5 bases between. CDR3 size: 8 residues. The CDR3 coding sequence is TGCAGTGCTAGTAATAAGTTCTTC. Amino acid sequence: CSASNKFF.

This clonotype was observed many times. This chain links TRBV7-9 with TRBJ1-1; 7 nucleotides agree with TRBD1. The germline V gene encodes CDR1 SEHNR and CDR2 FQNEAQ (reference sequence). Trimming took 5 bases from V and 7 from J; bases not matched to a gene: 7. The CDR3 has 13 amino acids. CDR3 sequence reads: CASSLGTVGEAFF. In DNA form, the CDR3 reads TGTGCCAGCAGCCTAGGGACAGTTGGTGAAGCTTTCTTT.

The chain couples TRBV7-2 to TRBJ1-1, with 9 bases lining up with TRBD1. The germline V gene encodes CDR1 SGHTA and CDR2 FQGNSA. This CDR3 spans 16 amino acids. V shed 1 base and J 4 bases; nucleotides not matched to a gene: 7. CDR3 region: CASSLVLQGASTEAFF. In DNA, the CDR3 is TGTGCCAGCAGCTTAGTATTACAGGGGGCGAGCACTGAAGCTTTCTTT. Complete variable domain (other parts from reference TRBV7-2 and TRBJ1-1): GAGVSQSPSNKVTEKGKDVELRCDPISGHTALYWYRQSLGQGLEFLIYFQGNSAPDKSGLPSDRFSAERTGGSVSTLTIQRTQQEDSAVYLCASSLVLQGASTEAFFGQGTRLTVV.

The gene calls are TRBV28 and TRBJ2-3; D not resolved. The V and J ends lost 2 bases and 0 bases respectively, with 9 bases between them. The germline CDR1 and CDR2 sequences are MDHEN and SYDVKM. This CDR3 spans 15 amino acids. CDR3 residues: CASSLRATSTDTQYF. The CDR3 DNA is TGTGCCAGCAGTTTACGGGCGACTAGCACAGATACGCAGTATTTT.

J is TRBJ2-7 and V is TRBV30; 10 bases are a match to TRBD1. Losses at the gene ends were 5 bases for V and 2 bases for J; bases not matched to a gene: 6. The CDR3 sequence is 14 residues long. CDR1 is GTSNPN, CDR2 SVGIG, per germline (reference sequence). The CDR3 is CAWDWTGGPYEQYF. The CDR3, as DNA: TGTGCCTGGGACTGGACAGGGGGACCCTACGAGCAGTACTTC.

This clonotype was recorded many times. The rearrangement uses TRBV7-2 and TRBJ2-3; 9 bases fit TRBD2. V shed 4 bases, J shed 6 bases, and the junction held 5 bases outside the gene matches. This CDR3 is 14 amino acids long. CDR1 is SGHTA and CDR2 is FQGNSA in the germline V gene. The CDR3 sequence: CASSSSGTSDTQYF. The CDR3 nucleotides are TGTGCCAGCAGCTCGTCCGGGACTAGCGATACGCAGTATTTT.

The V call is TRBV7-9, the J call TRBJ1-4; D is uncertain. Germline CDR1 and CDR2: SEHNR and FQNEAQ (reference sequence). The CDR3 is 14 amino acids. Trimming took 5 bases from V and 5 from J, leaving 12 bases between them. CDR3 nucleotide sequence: TGTGCCAGCAGCCCCCGCAGTTCGAATGAAAAACTGTTTTTT. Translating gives CASSPRSSNEKLFF.

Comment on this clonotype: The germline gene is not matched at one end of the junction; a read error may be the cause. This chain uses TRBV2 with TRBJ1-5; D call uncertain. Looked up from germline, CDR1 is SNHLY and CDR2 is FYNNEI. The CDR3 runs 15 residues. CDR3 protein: CASSEDLGRSQPQHF. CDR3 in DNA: TGTGCCAGCAGCGAAGATTTAGGCCGAAGTCAGCCCCAGCATTTT.

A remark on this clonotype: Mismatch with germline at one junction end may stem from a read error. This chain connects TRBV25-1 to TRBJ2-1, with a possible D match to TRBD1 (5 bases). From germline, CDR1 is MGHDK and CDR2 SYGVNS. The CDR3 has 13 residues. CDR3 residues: CASSESLRGEQSF. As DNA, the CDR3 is TGTGCCAGCAGTGAATCTCTTAGGGGTGAGCAGTCCTTC.

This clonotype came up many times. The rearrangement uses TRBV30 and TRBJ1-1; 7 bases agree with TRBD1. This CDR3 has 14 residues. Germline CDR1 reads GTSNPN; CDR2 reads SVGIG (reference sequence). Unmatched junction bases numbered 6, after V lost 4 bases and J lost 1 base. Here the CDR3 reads CAWTHRGKNTEAFF. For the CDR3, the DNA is TGTGCCTGGACTCACAGGGGTAAGAACACTGAAGCTTTCTTT.

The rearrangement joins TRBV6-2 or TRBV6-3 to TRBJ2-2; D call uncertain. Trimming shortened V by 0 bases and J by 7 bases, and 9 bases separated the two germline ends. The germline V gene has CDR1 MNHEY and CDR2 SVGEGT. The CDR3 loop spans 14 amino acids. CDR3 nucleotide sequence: TGTGCCAGCAGTTACTCGACTGGCGGCGGGGAGCTGTTTTTT. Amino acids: CASSYSTGGGELFF.

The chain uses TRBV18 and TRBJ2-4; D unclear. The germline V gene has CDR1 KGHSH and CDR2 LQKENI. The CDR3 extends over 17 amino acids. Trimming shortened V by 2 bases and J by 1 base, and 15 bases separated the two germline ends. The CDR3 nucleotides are TGTGCCAGCTCACCAAAGTGGGCCTATCTTGCCAAAAACATTCAGTACTTC. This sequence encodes CASSPKWAYLAKNIQYF.

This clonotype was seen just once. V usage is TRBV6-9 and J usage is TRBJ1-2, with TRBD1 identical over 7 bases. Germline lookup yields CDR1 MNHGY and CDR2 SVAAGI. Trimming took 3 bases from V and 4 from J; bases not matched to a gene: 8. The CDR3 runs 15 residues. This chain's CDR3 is CASSYAAQGSYGYTF. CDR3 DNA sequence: TGTGCCAGCAGTTACGCAGCACAGGGGAGCTATGGCTACACCTTC.

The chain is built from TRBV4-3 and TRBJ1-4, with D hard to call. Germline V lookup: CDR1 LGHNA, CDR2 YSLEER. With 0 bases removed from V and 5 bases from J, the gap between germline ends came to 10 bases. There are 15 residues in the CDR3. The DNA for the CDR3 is TGCGCCAGCAGCCAAGATAGCGGTGGGAATGAAAAACTGTTTTTT. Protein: CASSQDSGGNEKLFF.

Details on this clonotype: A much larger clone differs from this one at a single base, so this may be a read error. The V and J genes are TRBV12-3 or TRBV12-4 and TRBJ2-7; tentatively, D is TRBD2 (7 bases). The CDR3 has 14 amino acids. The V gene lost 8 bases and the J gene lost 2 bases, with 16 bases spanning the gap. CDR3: CASGGAYPPYEQYF. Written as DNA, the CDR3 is TGTGCCAGCGGGGGGGCCTACCCTCCCTACGAGCAGTACTTC.

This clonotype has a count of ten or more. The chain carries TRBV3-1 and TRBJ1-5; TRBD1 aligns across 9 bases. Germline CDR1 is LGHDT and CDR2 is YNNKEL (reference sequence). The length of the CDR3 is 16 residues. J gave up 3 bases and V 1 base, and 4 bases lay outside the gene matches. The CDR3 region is CASSQAGQGFNQPQHF. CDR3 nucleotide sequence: TGTGCCAGCAGCCAAGCGGGACAGGGATTCAATCAGCCCCAGCATTTT. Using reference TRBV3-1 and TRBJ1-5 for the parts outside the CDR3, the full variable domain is DTAVSQTPKYLVTQMGNDKSIKCEQNLGHDTMYWYKQDSKKFLKIMFSYNNKELIINETVPNRFSPKSPDKAHLNLHINSLELGDSAVYFCASSQAGQGFNQPQHFGDGTRLSIL.